The 27 T cell receptor beta chains below come from one sample, sequenced in a study of T cells in Graves' hyperthyroidism and ophthalmopathy. Authors of the study amplified TCR beta CDR3 regions from RNA transcripts. HTBI primers were used for first-round RT-PCR of the TCR CDR3. TCRdb itself ran the multiplex PCR reads through MiXCR, one entry per CDR3 protein. The table records 800,000 or so distinct CDR3 sequences, about 38% of them present only once. What was sequenced was blood. The receptors were gathered from a young man with Graves' hyperthyroidism.

The chain carries TRBV4-3 and TRBJ2-2; tentatively, D is TRBD1 (6 bases). This CDR3 is built from 14 residues. The germline V and J ends were trimmed by 1 base and 5 bases, with 8 bases remaining between them. The germline V gene has CDR1 LGHNA and CDR2 YSLEER. CDR3 coding DNA: TGCGCCAGCAGCCAAGGTGGACAGACCGGGGAGCTGTTTTTT. Its translation: CASSQGGQTGELFF.

This clonotype was picked up a small number of times. This sequence joins TRBV7-8 and TRBJ1-5; 7 bases are a match to TRBD1. Germline V gives CDR1 SGHVS, CDR2 FQNEAQ. Trimming took 3 bases from V and 0 from J; bases not matched to a gene: 5. The CDR3 loop spans 16 amino acids. CDR3 nucleotide sequence: TGTGCCAGCAGCTTCAGGGGGGGGGGTAGCAATCAGCCCCAGCATTTT. The encoded protein is CASSFRGGGSNQPQHF.

The V and J genes are TRBV25-1 and TRBJ2-7; 11 bases map to TRBD2. The CDR3 spans 17 residues. Germline values: CDR1 MGHDK, CDR2 SYGVNS. Trimming cost V 7 bases and J 2 bases; bases outside gene matches: 13. Here the CDR3 DNA reads TGTGCCAGCAAAGCCTCTAGCGGGGGGACAGGCCCCTACGAGCAGTACTTC. It encodes CASKASSGGTGPYEQYF.

The gene calls are TRBV7-9 and TRBJ2-2; perhaps TRBD1 as D (6 bases). V lost 4 bases to trimming and J lost 5 bases, with 17 bases between them. This CDR3 comprises 16 residues. The germline V gene has CDR1 SEHNR and CDR2 FQNEAQ (reference sequence). The chain's CDR3 is CASSYDRIVWTGELFF. The CDR3 nucleotides read TGTGCCAGCAGCTATGACAGGATCGTATGGACCGGGGAGCTGTTTTTT.

This clonotype was seen many times. The V and J genes are TRBV14 and TRBJ2-2; D is unclear. Per germline, CDR1 SGHDN and CDR2 FVKESK. There are 15 residues in the CDR3. Trimming cost V 0 bases and J 6 bases, with 11 bases left between them. The DNA for the CDR3 is TGTGCCAGCAGCCAAGATCGGAGCTCAGCCGGGGAGCTGTTTTTT. It encodes CASSQDRSSAGELFF.

This clonotype was counted only a few times. The CDR3 sequence is CASMGAGNQPQHF. The CDR3 nucleotides are TGTGCCAGCATGGGCGCCGGCAATCAGCCCCAGCATTTT. The genes are TRBV12-3 or TRBV12-4 and TRBJ1-5; no clear D gene. CDR3 length equals 13 residues. Trimming cost V 7 bases and J 2 bases, with 9 bases left between them.

The rearrangement links TRBV6-2 or TRBV6-3 to TRBJ2-5; TRBD1 might be the D (5 bases). Looked up from germline, CDR1 is MNHEY and CDR2 is SVGEGT. CDR3 length: 11 amino acids. This CDR3 reads CATGPQRTQYF. CDR3 coding DNA: TGTGCTACAGGACCCCAGCGGACCCAGTACTTC.

The table lists this clonotype with a count of one. The genes are TRBV29-1 and TRBJ2-7; 10 bases line up with TRBD1. V was clipped by 8 bases and J by 5 bases; unmatched bases: 6. Germline CDR1 SQVTM, CDR2 ANQGSEA. CDR3 length: 12 amino acids. This chain's CDR3 is CSWGQGSNEQYF. For the CDR3, the DNA is TGCAGCTGGGGACAGGGGAGCAACGAGCAGTACTTC.

The table lists this clonotype with a few counts. The chain recombines TRBV12-3 or TRBV12-4 with TRBJ2-3; D is possibly TRBD2 (6 bases). V gave up 3 bases and J gave up 2 bases, with 9 bases separating them. This CDR3 comprises 14 residues. The CDR3 protein is CASSLAGPTDTQYF. CDR3 in DNA: TGTGCCAGCAGTTTGGCGGGGCCCACAGATACGCAGTATTTT.

This clonotype was seen ten or more times. The gene calls are TRBV24-1 and TRBJ2-2; 9 positions agree with TRBD1. Per the germline V gene, CDR1 is KGHDR and CDR2 is SFDVKD. V trimming: 4 bases; J trimming: 6 bases; junction bases outside the gene matches: 8. This CDR3 contains 16 residues. The CDR3 here is CATSDSGQGEAGELFF. The CDR3 DNA follows: TGTGCCACCAGTGACTCGGGACAGGGTGAAGCCGGGGAGCTGTTTTTT.

The gene calls are TRBV27 and TRBJ2-7, with TRBD1 matching 8 bases. Germline V gene data show CDR1 as MNHEY and CDR2 as SMNVEV (reference sequence). Trimming cost V 3 bases and J 4 bases; bases outside gene matches: 8. The CDR3 sequence is 15 residues long. The CDR3 DNA is TGTGCCAGCAGTTTCCGGGGGACAGGACTATACGAGCAGTACTTC. It encodes CASSFRGTGLYEQYF.

In this sample, this clonotype turned up many times. The chain has TRBV7-2 and TRBJ2-7; 9 nucleotides line up with TRBD2. Germline assignment: CDR1 SGHTA and CDR2 FQGNSA. Trimming removed 5 bases from V and 0 bases from J; junction bases left unmatched: 5. The CDR3 runs to 15 residues. CDR3 nucleotides: TGTGCCAGCAGCACGACTAGCGGACACTCCTACGAGCAGTACTTC. Protein sequence: CASSTTSGHSYEQYF.

V gene TRBV9 combines with J gene TRBJ2-7; TRBD2 matches at 12 bases. V dropped 4 bases and J dropped 5; count of bases not matched to a gene: 10. The CDR3 totals 16 residues. Per germline, CDR1 SGDLS and CDR2 YYNGEE. The CDR3 region is CASSSTSSGRVDEQYF. CDR3 DNA: TGTGCCAGCAGCTCCACATCTAGCGGGAGGGTCGACGAGCAGTACTTC. The full variable domain, rest sourced from reference TRBV9 and TRBJ2-7, is DSGVTQTPKHLITATGQRVTLRCSPRSGDLSVYWYQQSLDQGLQFLIQYYNGEERAKGNILERFSAQQFPDLHSELNLSSLELGDSALYFCASSSTSSGRVDEQYFGPGTRLTVT.

The sample holds many counts of this clonotype. The chain couples TRBV20-1 to TRBJ1-5; possibly TRBD1 for D (5 bases). With 3 bases removed from V and 4 bases from J, the gap between germline ends came to 16 bases. In germline, CDR1 is DFQATT, CDR2 SNEGSKA (reference sequence). The CDR3 length is 15 residues. The CDR3 protein is CSARKGGTGNQPQHF. The CDR3 nucleotides read TGCAGTGCTAGGAAAGGTGGGACGGGTAATCAGCCCCAGCATTTT.

This clonotype came up many times. This sequence joins TRBV9 and TRBJ2-7; D may be TRBD1 (6 bases). The CDR3 sequence is 14 residues long. Trimming stripped 3 bases from V and 0 bases from J, with 10 bases between. CDR1 SGDLS and CDR2 YYNGEE come from the germline V gene. CDR3 sequence reads: CASSDRASSYEQYF. The CDR3 DNA follows: TGTGCCAGCAGCGACAGGGCGAGCTCCTACGAGCAGTACTTC.

The V gene is TRBV2, the J gene TRBJ1-1; D gene ambiguous. The CDR3 covers 11 residues. V shed 1 base and J shed 11 bases, with 8 bases lying between them. Per the germline V gene, CDR1 is SNHLY and CDR2 is FYNNEI. The CDR3 loop is CASSEGLGAFF. For the CDR3, the DNA is TGTGCCAGCAGTGAAGGTCTCGGGGCTTTCTTT.

This clonotype has a count of ten or more. This chain links TRBV5-4 with TRBJ2-5, with no clear D. V lost 0 bases and J 5 bases, leaving 8 bases between the germline ends. The germline V gene encodes CDR1 SGHNT and CDR2 YYREEE (reference sequence). This CDR3 spans 13 amino acids. For the CDR3, the DNA is TGTGCCAGCAGCTTGGTTCCGGTTGAGACCCAGTACTTC. It codes for CASSLVPVETQYF.

J is TRBJ1-1 and V is TRBV14; the D is unclear. This CDR3 has 13 amino acids. Germline lookup yields CDR1 SGHDN and CDR2 FVKESK. Trimming shortened V by 3 bases and J by 0 bases, and 5 bases separated the two germline ends. CDR3 residues: CASSHRLNTEAFF. CDR3 coding DNA: TGTGCCAGCAGCCACAGGTTGAACACTGAAGCTTTCTTT.

V is TRBV7-9 and J is TRBJ2-7, with 7 bases identical to TRBD2. The tail of the sequence fits TRBJ2-1 better, so the J call may be wrong. CDR1 is SEHNR and CDR2 is FQNEAQ in the germline V gene (reference sequence). The CDR3 runs to 13 residues. The CDR3 DNA is TGTGCCAGCAGCCCTCCTGGGGGGGTTGAGCAGTTCTTC. Its protein product is CASSPPGGVEQFF.

V gene TRBV7-9 combines with J gene TRBJ1-5; 7 positions match TRBD1. Germline trimming cut 0 bases from V and 2 bases from J; bases unmatched to any gene: 7. Germline assignment: CDR1 SEHNR and CDR2 FQNEAQ (reference sequence). The length of the CDR3 is 17 residues. The DNA of the CDR3 is TGTGCCAGCAGCTTAGCGTGGACAGGATCTGGCAATCAGCCCCAGCATTTT. Residues: CASSLAWTGSGNQPQHF.

The chain carries TRBV9 and TRBJ1-6, with 10 bases that match TRBD1. The CDR3 sequence is 17 residues long. The germline V gene has CDR1 SGDLS and CDR2 YYNGEE. After removal of 5 bases from V and 10 bases from J, the junction contained 15 bases not matched to a gene. The CDR3: CASSENFRDRGRSPLHF. The CDR3 nucleotides read TGTGCCAGCAGTGAGAATTTCCGGGACAGGGGACGATCACCCCTCCACTTT.

J is TRBJ1-3 and V is TRBV12-3 or TRBV12-4; weak D call: TRBD1 (5 bases). The CDR3 totals 14 residues. V gave up 5 bases and J gave up 0 bases, with 8 bases separating them. CDR3: CASSRRGSGNTIYF. The CDR3 nucleotides are TGTGCCAGCAGTAGGAGGGGCTCTGGAAACACCATATATTTT.

The chain joins TRBV5-1 to TRBJ2-2; 8 bases line up with TRBD2. The CDR3 extends over 17 amino acids. The trim removed 2 bases at V and 3 bases at J, leaving 9 bases unmatched. Per the germline V gene, CDR1 is SGHRS and CDR2 is YFSETQ. CDR3 loop: CASSFLGAGGDTGELFF. The CDR3 DNA reads as TGCGCCAGCAGCTTCCTCGGGGCGGGAGGAGACACCGGGGAGCTGTTTTTT.

The V gene is TRBV6-5, the J gene TRBJ1-2; 7 nucleotides line up with TRBD1. CDR3 length equals 15 residues. The trim removed 5 bases at V and 5 bases at J, leaving 11 bases unmatched. CDR1 is MNHEY and CDR2 is SVGAGI in the germline V gene. Written as DNA, the CDR3 is TGTGCCAGCAGTCACGGGACAGTGGGGAAATATGGCTACACCTTC. It codes for CASSHGTVGKYGYTF.

This clonotype was seen many times. The J gene is TRBJ1-2, the V gene TRBV20-1, with a tentative D call TRBD1 (6 bases). The germline gives CDR1 DFQATT, CDR2 SNEGSKA (reference sequence). This CDR3 is 13 amino acids long. The V and J ends lost 5 bases and 5 bases respectively, with 15 bases between them. This chain's CDR3 is CSAGGTGKYGYTF. In nucleotides, the CDR3 is TGCAGTGCTGGGGGAACAGGGAAATATGGCTACACCTTC.

This clonotype was recorded a few times. V and J are TRBV10-1 and TRBJ1-5; TRBD1 is a possible D gene (6 bases). Trimming shortened V by 3 bases and J by 6 bases, and 9 bases separated the two germline ends. Germline assignment: CDR1 WNHNN and CDR2 SYGVQD (reference sequence). CDR3 length: 13 amino acids. The CDR3 DNA reads TGCGCCAGCAGTGATGGGGGCTCTCAGCCCCAGCATTTT. It is translated as CASSDGGSQPQHF.

This clonotype was found many times. This chain joins TRBV10-3 and TRBJ1-1; D gene ambiguous. The CDR3 spans 14 residues. Trimming took off 5 bases at V and 2 bases at J, with 12 bases between the two ends. Germline CDR1 and CDR2: ENHRY and SYGVKD. CDR3 coding DNA: TGTGCCATCAGTAAAAAAATGGGTAACACTGAAGCTTTCTTT. Its protein product is CAISKKMGNTEAFF.